A selection of T cell receptor beta chains follows, all from one sample in a study of T cell responses to AZD1222 COVID-19 vaccine. This table comes from immunoSEQ multiplex PCR, and its TCRdb copy is limited to in-frame clones, with some not included. The sample has 90,000 to 150,000 clones; roughly 87% are singletons. The starting material was peripheral blood, obtained on day 0 of AZD1222 vaccination. These receptors were obtained from an adult in good health. Both conserved end residues are part of each CDR3.

TRBV27	13	TRBJ2-7	CASSLSWGREQYF
TRBV12-3/TRBV12-4	12	TRBJ1-1	CASRQTNRDAFF
TRBV29-1	15	TRBJ2-1	CSVPAAGTGGNEQFF
TRBV11-2	16	TRBJ2-5	CASSLVTGGLRETQYF
TRBV3-1/TRBV3-2	14	TRBJ1-6	CASSQIQGNSPLHF
TRBV10-2	16	TRBJ1-1	CASSAQTGNEVAEAFF
TRBV7-8	13	TRBJ1-1	CASSLGQGAEAFF
TRBV7-9	15	TRBJ1-1	CASSFPGQGYYEAFF
TRBV28	12	TRBJ1-6	CASIQSMGPLHF
TRBV7-2	16	TRBJ1-5	CASSENGGSGNQPQHF
TRBV15	15	TRBJ2-7	CATSRQAAFGNEQYF
TRBV11-3	13	TRBJ1-1	CASSQGVNTEAFF
TRBV2	13	TRBJ2-2	CASTQEGTGELFF
TRBV14	15	TRBJ2-3	CASSQGARPTDTQYF
TRBV18	14	TRBJ1-5	CASSLQGDGQPQHF
TRBV2	13	TRBJ1-2	CASSEGGGYGYTF
TRBV5-1	13	TRBJ1-2	CASSQDRTYGYTF
TRBV11-2	15	TRBJ1-6	CASAEARTGVSPLHF
TRBV10-2	15	TRBJ1-6	CASSSDRSVDSPLHF
TRBV23-1	17	TRBJ1-2	CASSQGGRPLGGNGYTF
TRBV7-9	15	TRBJ2-7	CASSLAWESGYEQYF
TRBV21-1	15	TRBJ1-2	CASSKMRAVGYGYTF
TRBV30	18	TRBJ1-2	CAWSSSGSYLYSSPGYTF
TRBV6-5	16	TRBJ1-1	CASSYGGRPRNTEAFF
TRBV6-5	13	TRBJ1-5	CASSYSWDQPQHF
TRBV2	14	TRBJ1-5	CASMKEGINQPQHF
TRBV7-9	13	TRBJ1-2	CASSLESFYGYTF
TRBV27	15	TRBJ1-6	CASSLNLGTAVPLHF
TRBV5-8	17	TRBJ2-5	CASSLIRGTSGQETQYF
TRBV5-6	14	TRBJ2-5	CASSPPGQGKTQYF
TRBV3-1/TRBV3-2	15	TRBJ2-5	CASSPGSGGPVTQYF
TRBV7-9	14	TRBJ2-1	CASSFIEAPSGAFF
TRBV7-2	14	TRBJ1-4	CASSGPGTNEKLFF
TRBV6-5	16	TRBJ1-3	CASSWERQGSGNTIYF